This entry lists 27 T cell receptor beta chains sequenced from one sample in a study of identical twins. One entry per CDR3 protein, called by TCRdb with MiXCR from the 5' RACE reads. The sample records roughly 250,000 distinct CDR3 sequences, 7.5% being singletons. These data were also filed under a second study, of yellow fever vaccine responses in identical twins.

Sequencing was carried out using CD8+ T cells sorted from blood. The receptors derive from a woman aged 18-30 years in good health.

This clonotype showed up just a few times. The chain couples TRBV11-2 to TRBJ1-5; D unclear. This CDR3 is built from 15 residues. Trimming stripped 1 base from V and 3 bases from J, with 10 bases between. Germline values: CDR1 SGHAT, CDR2 FQNNGV. CDR3 in DNA: TGTGCCAGCAGCTTAGTTTTCGGATCCAATCAGCCCCAGCATTTT. Translated: CASSLVFGSNQPQHF.

The sample holds a few counts of this clonotype. The CDR3 region has the DNA TGTGCCAGCAGCTGGCGGGAGGATTCCCCAGATACGCAGTATTTT. It specifies CASSWREDSPDTQYF. This rearrangement joins TRBV5-6 to TRBJ2-3; the match to TRBD2 covers 8 bases. Losses at the gene ends were 3 bases for V and 4 bases for J; bases not matched to a gene: 7. The CDR3 is made up of 15 amino acids. CDR1 and CDR2 (germline): SGHDT, YYEEEE.

This clonotype has just a few counts. J is TRBJ1-6 and V is TRBV6-4, with D possibly TRBD1 on 5 matching bases. Germline loops: CDR1 MRHNA, CDR2 SNTAGT. The CDR3 sequence is 14 residues long. Trimming removed 0 bases at V and 10 bases at J, with 10 bases between. CDR3 sequence reads: CASSDSDTTSPLHF. The CDR3 DNA reads as TGTGCCAGCAGTGACTCGGACACCACGTCACCCCTCCACTTT.

This clonotype was seen many times. The chain uses TRBV5-8 and TRBJ2-1, with no clear D. In germline, CDR1 is SGHTS, CDR2 YDEGEE. The V and J ends lost 0 bases and 6 bases respectively, with 7 bases between them. CDR3 size: 13 residues. CDR3 sequence reads: CASSLGLSNEQFF. The DNA of the CDR3 is TGTGCCAGCAGCTTGGGGCTCTCCAATGAGCAGTTCTTC.

This clonotype was observed a few times. This sequence joins TRBV11-2 and TRBJ2-1; D is possibly TRBD1 or TRBD2 (6 bases each). Germline values: CDR1 SGHAT, CDR2 FQNNGV. V was shortened by 5 bases and J by 8 bases, with 19 bases between the two germline ends. This CDR3 is 15 amino acids long. This chain's CDR3 is CASSRRGAIFDEQFF. The CDR3 nucleotides are TGTGCCAGCAGCCGAAGGGGGGCGATCTTCGATGAGCAGTTCTTC.

Only a few counts were recorded for this clonotype. This chain links TRBV15 with TRBJ1-4; 11 bases agree with TRBD1. The germline gives CDR1 LNHNV, CDR2 YYDKDF (reference sequence). V shed 2 bases, J shed 6 bases, and the junction held 2 bases outside the gene matches. The CDR3 is made up of 15 amino acids. CDR3 nucleotides: TGTGCCACCAGCAGACCGGGACAGGGGGATGAAAAACTGTTTTTT. Its translation is CATSRPGQGDEKLFF.

In this sample, this clonotype turned up a few times. CDR3 region: CASSLSGYTGELFF. The CDR3 nucleotides are TGTGCCAGCAGTTTATCAGGGTACACCGGGGAGCTGTTTTTT. This chain joins TRBV28 and TRBJ2-2; the D gene is possibly TRBD1 (5 bases). CDR3 length equals 14 residues. CDR1 and CDR2 from the germline V gene are MDHEN and SYDVKM. Trimming cost V 1 base and J 3 bases, with 6 bases left between them.

CDR3 DNA: TGCAGTGCTAGAGACGCCGGGCCCGAGCCCTACAATGAGCAGTTCTTC. Amino acid sequence: CSARDAGPEPYNEQFF. The J gene is TRBJ2-1, the V gene TRBV20-1; D is unresolved. The CDR3 covers 16 residues. Germline CDR1 reads DFQATT; CDR2 reads SNEGSKA (reference sequence). V shed 0 bases and J shed 2 bases, with 14 bases lying between them.

This clonotype was counted ten times or more. The J gene is TRBJ2-1, the V gene TRBV11-2, with 7 bases aligning to TRBD2. Germline CDR1 SGHAT, CDR2 FQNNGV. The ends lost 1 base at V and 8 bases at J; junction bases unmatched: 11. This CDR3 is 16 amino acids long. DNA of the CDR3: TGTGCCAGCAGCTTAGGGGGAGGGTTCGTTTTCTATGAGCAGTTCTTC. Amino acid sequence: CASSLGGGFVFYEQFF.

The rearrangement joins TRBV24-1 to TRBJ2-1; no definite D call. The CDR3 contains 13 residues. Germline-derived CDR1 and CDR2 are KGHDR and SFDVKD. With 9 bases removed from V and 4 bases from J, the gap between germline ends came to 12 bases. The CDR3 DNA reads as TGTGCCACCTCGGAGCAGAGTTACAATGAGCAGTTCTTC. It specifies CATSEQSYNEQFF.

This clonotype was detected ten times or more. The gene calls are TRBV28 and TRBJ2-1; 7 nucleotides agree with TRBD2. Germline CDR1 MDHEN, CDR2 SYDVKM. V shed 3 bases, J shed 4 bases, and the junction held 9 bases outside the gene matches. The CDR3 covers 16 residues. The CDR3: CASSFESSGLYNEQFF. CDR3 coding DNA: TGTGCCAGCAGTTTCGAGTCTAGCGGTCTGTACAATGAGCAGTTCTTC.

In this sample, this clonotype turned up a few times. The chain links TRBV13 to TRBJ2-1; 9 nucleotides agree with TRBD1. Unmatched junction bases numbered 5, after V lost 0 bases and J lost 5 bases. The germline CDR1 and CDR2 sequences are PRHDT and FYEKMQ (reference sequence). The CDR3 length is 16 residues. The CDR3 loop reads CASSLGADRGDNEQFF. CDR3 nucleotides: TGTGCCAGCAGCTTAGGCGCCGACAGGGGGGACAATGAGCAGTTCTTC. The complete variable domain, with remaining parts taken from reference TRBV13 and TRBJ2-1, reads AAGVIQSPRHLIKEKRETATLKCYPIPRHDTVYWYQQGPGQDPQFLISFYEKMQSDKGSIPDRFSAQQFSDYHSELNMSSLELGDSALYFCASSLGADRGDNEQFFGPGTRLTVL.

This clonotype appeared many times. This chain connects TRBV20-1 to TRBJ2-5; no definite D call. Trimming took off 4 bases at V and 4 bases at J, with 16 bases between the two ends. CDR3 size: 14 residues. CDR1 and CDR2 from the germline V gene are DFQATT and SNEGSKA (reference sequence). CDR3 sequence reads: CSAKWDSAVETQYF. CDR3 DNA: TGCAGTGCTAAATGGGATTCGGCGGTAGAGACCCAGTACTTC.

This rearrangement joins TRBV10-3 to TRBJ1-1, with D possibly matching TRBD1 (5 bases). The CDR3 runs 14 residues. Germline CDR1 ENHRY, CDR2 SYGVKD. V lost 4 bases and J 3 bases, leaving 12 bases between the germline ends. The CDR3: CAISAGGPDTEAFF. Written as DNA, the CDR3 is TGTGCCATCAGTGCCGGGGGTCCGGACACTGAAGCTTTCTTT.

The CDR3 here is CASTLGGTAYEQYF. CDR3 bases: TGTGCCAGCACCCTGGGGGGGACAGCCTACGAGCAGTACTTC. The genes are TRBV7-8 and TRBJ2-7; D may be TRBD1 or TRBD2 (7 bases each). CDR3 size: 14 residues. V lost 7 bases, J lost 2 bases, and 15 bases lay in between. The germline V gene has CDR1 SGHVS and CDR2 FQNEAQ.

The table lists this clonotype with many counts. V is TRBV12-3 or TRBV12-4 and J is TRBJ2-7; 7 bases are shared with TRBD2. CDR3 length equals 14 residues. With 6 bases clipped from V and 2 bases from J, the junction kept 7 bases outside the gene matches. In DNA form, the CDR3 reads TGTGCCAGCAGCCATGGACTAGGGCCCTACGAGCAGTACTTC. It is translated as CASSHGLGPYEQYF.

This clonotype was seen repeatedly, ten times or more. This chain connects TRBV29-1 to TRBJ1-1, with D unclear. Germline assignment: CDR1 SQVTM and CDR2 ANQGSEA. V lost 5 bases, J lost 6 bases, and 7 bases lay in between. This CDR3 region has 10 residues. DNA of the CDR3: TGCAGCGTTTTTAGCTCTGAAGCTTTCTTT. This sequence encodes CSVFSSEAFF.

This chain connects TRBV20-1 to TRBJ2-7; D might be TRBD1 (6 bases). The germline V and J ends were trimmed by 1 base and 1 base, with 14 bases remaining between them. CDR3 length equals 15 residues. Per germline, CDR1 DFQATT and CDR2 SNEGSKA (reference sequence). CDR3 coding DNA: TGCAGTGCTAGAGCGCAGGGGTCCATATCCTACGAGCAGTACTTC. It encodes CSARAQGSISYEQYF.

Concerning this clonotype itself: The junction departs from the called germline gene at one end, perhaps through a read error. The genes are TRBV7-9 and TRBJ1-1; D may be TRBD1 (5 bases). Looked up from germline, CDR1 is SEHNR and CDR2 is FQNEAQ (reference sequence). CDR3 length: 15 residues. The DNA for the CDR3 is TGTGCCAGCATCTTAGCCGAGCAGGGTCATACTGAAGCTTTCTTT. Amino acids: CASILAEQGHTEAFF.

The chain joins TRBV27 to TRBJ1-4; D gene unclear. V was pared by 4 bases and J by 0 bases, with 6 bases between. CDR3 size: 14 residues. Germline V lookup: CDR1 MNHEY, CDR2 SMNVEV (reference sequence). The CDR3 sequence: CASSSTATNEKLFF. In nucleotides, the CDR3 is TGTGCCAGCAGTTCCACAGCAACTAATGAAAAACTGTTTTTT. Combining the CDR3 with reference TRBV27 and TRBJ1-4 gives the whole variable domain EAQVTQNPRYLITVTGKKLTVTCSQNMNHEYMSWYRQDPGLGLRQIYYSMNVEVTDKGDVPEGYKVSRKEKRNFPLILESPSPNQTSLYFCASSSTATNEKLFFGSGTQLSVL.

In this sample, this clonotype turned up a few times. This rearrangement joins TRBV5-1 to TRBJ2-7; 10 positions agree with TRBD1. The length of the CDR3 is 14 residues. The V gene's germline CDR1 is SGHRS and CDR2 YFSETQ. The trim removed 0 bases at V and 6 bases at J, leaving 3 bases unmatched. CDR3: CASSLVGQGVEQYF. The CDR3 bases are TGCGCCAGCAGCTTGGTCGGACAGGGGGTCGAGCAGTACTTC.

This clonotype was counted between two and nine times. This chain uses TRBV27 with TRBJ2-7, with 8 bases identical to TRBD2. Germline trimming cut 4 bases from V and 6 bases from J; bases unmatched to any gene: 8. The CDR3 totals 14 residues. Germline V lookup: CDR1 MNHEY, CDR2 SMNVEV (reference sequence). CDR3 sequence: CASSYGRAVPEQYF. Written as DNA, the CDR3 is TGTGCCAGCAGTTACGGGAGGGCCGTCCCCGAGCAGTACTTC.

The table lists this clonotype with many counts. The genes are TRBV5-5 and TRBJ2-7, with a weak D call TRBD1 (6 bases). CDR1 is SGHKS and CDR2 is YYEKEE in the germline V gene (reference sequence). Between the trimmed V and J ends, which lost 2 bases and 4 bases, there was a span of 19 bases. The CDR3 runs to 16 residues. The CDR3 region has the DNA TGTGCCAGCAGCTTTCAGGCAGGGGAGTATGTATACGAGCAGTACTTC. Protein product: CASSFQAGEYVYEQYF.

Ten or more counts support this clonotype. The chain combines TRBV6-4 with TRBJ2-1; the match to TRBD2 covers 8 bases. The CDR3 is 16 residues long. The junction had 3 bases not matched to a gene; V was cut back by 2 bases and J by 0 bases. The V gene's germline CDR1 is MRHNA and CDR2 SNTAGT. Here the CDR3 reads CASSDRAGDSYNEQFF. The CDR3, as DNA: TGTGCCAGCAGTGACAGAGCGGGAGACTCCTACAATGAGCAGTTCTTC.

This clonotype was observed many times. The chain combines TRBV29-1 with TRBJ2-7, with no clear D. This CDR3 comprises 13 residues. Germline-derived CDR1 and CDR2 are SQVTM and ANQGSEA. The V end was cut by 0 bases, the J end by 0 bases, with 6 bases between. This chain's CDR3 is CSVEDDGSYEQYF. Written as DNA, the CDR3 is TGCAGCGTTGAAGATGACGGCTCCTACGAGCAGTACTTC.

This chain uses TRBV12-3 or TRBV12-4 with TRBJ2-2; unclear D gene. Trimming took 4 bases from V and 1 from J, leaving 7 bases between them. The CDR3 sequence is 14 residues long. The CDR3 here is CASSSPENTGELFF. The CDR3 DNA reads as TGTGCCAGCAGTTCGCCGGAGAACACCGGGGAGCTGTTTTTT.

This clonotype was counted many times. The chain carries TRBV12-3 or TRBV12-4 and TRBJ1-2; D gene ambiguous. The length of the CDR3 is 13 residues. Trimming took off 3 bases at V and 0 bases at J, with 5 bases between the two ends. The CDR3 sequence is CASSFTANYGYTF. For the CDR3, the DNA is TGTGCCAGCAGTTTTACAGCTAACTATGGCTACACCTTC.